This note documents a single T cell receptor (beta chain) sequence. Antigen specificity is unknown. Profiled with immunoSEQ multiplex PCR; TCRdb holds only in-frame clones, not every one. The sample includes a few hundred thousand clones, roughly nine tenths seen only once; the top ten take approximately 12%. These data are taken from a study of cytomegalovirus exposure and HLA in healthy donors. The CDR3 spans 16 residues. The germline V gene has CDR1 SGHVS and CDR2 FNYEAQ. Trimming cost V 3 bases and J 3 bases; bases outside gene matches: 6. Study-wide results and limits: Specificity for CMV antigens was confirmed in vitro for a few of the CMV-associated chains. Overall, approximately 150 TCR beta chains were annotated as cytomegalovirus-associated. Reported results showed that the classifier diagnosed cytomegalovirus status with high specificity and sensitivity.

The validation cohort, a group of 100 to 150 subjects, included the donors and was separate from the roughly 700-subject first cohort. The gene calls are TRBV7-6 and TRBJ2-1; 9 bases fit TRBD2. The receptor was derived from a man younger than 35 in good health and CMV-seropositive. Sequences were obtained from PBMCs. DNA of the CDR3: TGTGCCAGCAGCTTCGAGCGGGAGGATTTCTACAATGAGCAGTTCTTC. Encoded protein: CASSFEREDFYNEQFF. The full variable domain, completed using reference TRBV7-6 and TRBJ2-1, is GAGVSQSPRYKVTKRGQDVALRCDPISGHVSLYWYRQALGQGPEFLTYFNYEAQQDKSGLPNDRFSAERPEGSISTLTIQRTEQRDSAMYRCASSFEREDFYNEQFFGPGTRLTVL.